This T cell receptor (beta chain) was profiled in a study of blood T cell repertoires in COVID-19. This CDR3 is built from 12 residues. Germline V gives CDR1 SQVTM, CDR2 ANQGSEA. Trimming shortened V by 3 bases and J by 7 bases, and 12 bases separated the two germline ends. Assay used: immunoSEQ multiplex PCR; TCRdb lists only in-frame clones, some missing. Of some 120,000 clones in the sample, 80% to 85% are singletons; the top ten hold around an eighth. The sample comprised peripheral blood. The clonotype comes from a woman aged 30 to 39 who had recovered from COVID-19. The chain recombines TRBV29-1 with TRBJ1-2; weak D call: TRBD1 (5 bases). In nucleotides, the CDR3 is TGCAGCGTTGATCAGGGATCGATTGGCTACACCTTC. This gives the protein CSVDQGSIGYTF. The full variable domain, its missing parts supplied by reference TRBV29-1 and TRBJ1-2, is SAVISQKPSRDICQRGTSLTIQCQVDSQVTMMFWYRQQPGQSLTLIATANQGSEATYESGFVIDKFPISRPNLTFSTLTVSNMSPEDSSIYLCSVDQGSIGYTFGSGTRLTVV.